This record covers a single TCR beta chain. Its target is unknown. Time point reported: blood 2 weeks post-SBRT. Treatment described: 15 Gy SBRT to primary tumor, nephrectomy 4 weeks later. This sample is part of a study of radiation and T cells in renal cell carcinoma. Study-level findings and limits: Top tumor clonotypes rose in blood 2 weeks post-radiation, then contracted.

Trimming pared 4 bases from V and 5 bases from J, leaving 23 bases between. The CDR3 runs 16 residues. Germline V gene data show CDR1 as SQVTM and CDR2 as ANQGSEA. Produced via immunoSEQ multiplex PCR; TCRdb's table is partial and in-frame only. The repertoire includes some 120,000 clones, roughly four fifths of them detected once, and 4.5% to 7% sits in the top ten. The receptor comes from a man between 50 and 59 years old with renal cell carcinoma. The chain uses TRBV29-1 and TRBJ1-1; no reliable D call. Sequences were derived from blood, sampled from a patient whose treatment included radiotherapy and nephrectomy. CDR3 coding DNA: TGCAGCGTTGTTTCCGCTGACCGGTCCAGGCCGACTGAAGCTTTCTTT. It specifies CSVVSADRSRPTEAFF.